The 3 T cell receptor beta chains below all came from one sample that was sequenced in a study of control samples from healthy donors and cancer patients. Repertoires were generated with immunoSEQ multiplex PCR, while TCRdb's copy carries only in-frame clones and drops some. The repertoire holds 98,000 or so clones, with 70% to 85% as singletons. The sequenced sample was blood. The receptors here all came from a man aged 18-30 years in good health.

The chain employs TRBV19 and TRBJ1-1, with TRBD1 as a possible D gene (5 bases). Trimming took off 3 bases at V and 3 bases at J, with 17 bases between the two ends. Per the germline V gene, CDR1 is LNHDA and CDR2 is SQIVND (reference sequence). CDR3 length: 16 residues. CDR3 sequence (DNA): TGTGCCAGTAGTATCACGGTGGTTGGCAGGGACACTGAAGCTTTCTTT. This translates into CASSITVVGRDTEAFF. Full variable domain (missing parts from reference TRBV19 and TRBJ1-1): DGGITQSPKYLFRKEGQNVTLSCEQNLNHDAMYWYRQDPGQGLRLIYYSQIVNDFQKGDIAEGYSVSREKKESFPLTVTSAQKNPTAFYLCASSITVVGRDTEAFFGQGTRLTVV.

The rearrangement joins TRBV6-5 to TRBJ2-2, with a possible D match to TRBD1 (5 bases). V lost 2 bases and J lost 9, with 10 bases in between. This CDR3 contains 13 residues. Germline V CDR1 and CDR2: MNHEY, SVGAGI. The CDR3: CASSYVGARELFF. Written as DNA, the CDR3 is TGTGCCAGCAGTTACGTAGGGGCCAGGGAGCTGTTTTTT.

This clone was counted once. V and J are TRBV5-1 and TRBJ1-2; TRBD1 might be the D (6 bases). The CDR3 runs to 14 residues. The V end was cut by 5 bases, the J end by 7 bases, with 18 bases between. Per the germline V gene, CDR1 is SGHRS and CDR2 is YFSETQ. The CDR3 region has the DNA TGCGCCAGCAGGGATAATGCAGGGGTGGTTGGCTACACCTTC. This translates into CASRDNAGVVGYTF.